The 20 T cell receptor beta chains presented below share a single source sample, sequenced in a study of monozygotic twins with inflammatory bowel disease. TCRdb re-called the 5' RACE reads; one entry per CDR3 protein, DNA not given. The repertoire shows a few hundred thousand distinct CDR3 sequences; the top ten hold around 1.5%. Specimen: blood. Receptors originate from a human donor with ulcerative colitis or Crohn's disease, or a healthy co-twin of an affected twin (not recorded which).

The rearrangement uses TRBV20-1 and TRBJ1-5. The CDR3 is made up of 12 amino acids. Per germline, CDR1 DFQATT and CDR2 SNEGSKA (reference sequence). The CDR3 here is CSAVGRQPPQHF.

The CDR3 loop reads CASSLGFLGDRYF. The chain recombines TRBV5-4 with TRBJ2-7; the TCRdb D gene call, TRBD1, has no DNA to confirm it. CDR1 is SGHNT, CDR2 YYREEE, per germline (reference sequence). This CDR3 comprises 13 residues.

The chain has TRBV7-6 and TRBJ2-1. The CDR3 covers 13 residues. Germline V gives CDR1 SGHVS, CDR2 FNYEAQ. This CDR3 reads CASSLGANIEQFF.

V is TRBV5-1 and J is TRBJ2-5; TCRdb outputs TRBD1, but without DNA this stays unchecked. The germline V gene encodes CDR1 SGHRS and CDR2 YFSETQ. The CDR3 spans 14 residues. CDR3: CASSLEGVRETQYF.

This chain links TRBV7-3 with TRBJ2-5; TCRdb designates TRBD1, a call that cannot be tested without DNA. Germline V lookup: CDR1 SGHTA, CDR2 FQGTGA. The CDR3 has 13 residues. The CDR3 sequence is CASSGGPGETQYF.

The J gene is TRBJ1-1, the V gene TRBV7-2. The CDR3 is 14 amino acids. Germline V gene data show CDR1 as SGHTA and CDR2 as FQGNSA. The chain's CDR3 is CASSLGMGYDKGFF.

This chain joins TRBV7-2 and TRBJ2-2. There are 14 residues in the CDR3. Germline V gives CDR1 SGHTA, CDR2 FQGNSA. The CDR3 loop reads CASRTTVRAGELFF. Full variable domain (rest looked up from reference TRBV7-2 and TRBJ2-2): GAGVSQSPSNKVTEKGKDVELRCDPISGHTALYWYRQSLGQGLEFLIYFQGNSAPDKSGLPSDRFSAERTGGSVSTLTIQRTQQEDSAVYLCASRTTVRAGELFFGEGSRLTVL.

This rearrangement joins TRBV16 to TRBJ2-5; TCRdb lists TRBD1, though no DNA is available to test this call. The CDR3 runs to 15 residues. Per the germline V gene, CDR1 is KGHSY and CDR2 is FQNENV. The CDR3 loop reads CASSQYGRDLETQYF.

This chain's CDR3 is CASSQETARGDLTNTQYF. V gene TRBV4-2 combines with J gene TRBJ2-3; the D gene TCRdb calls, TRBD2, cannot be checked with no DNA. Germline CDR1 and CDR2: LGHNA and YNFKEQ. The CDR3 sequence is 18 residues long.

V gene TRBV19 combines with J gene TRBJ2-5; TCRdb's assignment of TRBD1 cannot be checked, as there is no DNA. The CDR3 spans 12 residues. Germline values: CDR1 LNHDA, CDR2 SQIVND (reference sequence). The CDR3 spells CATQSNRETQYF.

The J gene is TRBJ2-3, the V gene TRBV5-1; TCRdb outputs TRBD1, but without DNA this stays unchecked. Germline CDR1 SGHRS, CDR2 YFSETQ. This CDR3 comprises 17 residues. The CDR3 region is CASSLRMAPGLTDTQYF. The variable domain in full, completed from reference TRBV5-1 and TRBJ2-3, reads KAGVTQTPRYLIKTRGQQVTLSCSPISGHRSVSWYQQTPGQGLQFLFEYFSETQRNKGNFPGRFSGRQFSNSRSEMNVSTLELGDSALYLCASSLRMAPGLTDTQYFGPGTRLTVL.

The rearrangement uses TRBV11-1 and TRBJ1-1; TCRdb outputs TRBD1, but without DNA this stays unchecked. The CDR3 covers 15 residues. Per germline, CDR1 SGHAT and CDR2 FQDESV (reference sequence). The CDR3 loop reads CASSKGQGRNTEAFF.

The chain combines TRBV5-1 with TRBJ2-1; the TCRdb D gene call, TRBD2, has no DNA to confirm it. The CDR3 covers 15 residues. CDR1 is SGHRS and CDR2 is YFSETQ in the germline V gene. The CDR3 here is CASSLTSGGAVEQFF.

This chain joins TRBV4-1 and TRBJ1-1. This CDR3 contains 15 residues. The germline CDR1 and CDR2 sequences are MGHRA and YSYEKL. CDR3 loop: CASSRDSSGTAEAFF.

The chain combines TRBV20-1 with TRBJ1-6; checking the TCRdb D call of TRBD1 is not possible without DNA. This CDR3 is 15 amino acids long. Germline CDR1 reads DFQATT; CDR2 reads SNEGSKA (reference sequence). The CDR3 loop is CSAPGGGPYNSPLHF.

This chain uses TRBV12-5 with TRBJ1-1; TCRdb gives TRBD1 as the D gene, but with no DNA this cannot be confirmed. CDR1 and CDR2 (germline): LGHNT, FRNRAP. This CDR3 is built from 12 residues. The CDR3 sequence is CASRQGSGEAFF.

The chain has TRBV29-1 and TRBJ1-1. The CDR3 covers 12 residues. Germline lookup yields CDR1 SQVTM and CDR2 ANQGSEA. The CDR3 here is CSVETGALEAFF. The full variable domain, its missing parts supplied by reference TRBV29-1 and TRBJ1-1, is SAVISQKPSRDICQRGTSLTIQCQVDSQVTMMFWYRQQPGQSLTLIATANQGSEATYESGFVIDKFPISRPNLTFSTLTVSNMSPEDSSIYLCSVETGALEAFFGQGTRLTVV.

CDR3 sequence: CASSVDRGNTEAFF. The V gene is TRBV9, the J gene TRBJ1-1; the D gene TCRdb calls, TRBD1, cannot be checked with no DNA. The CDR3 contains 14 residues. CDR1 is SGDLS and CDR2 is YYNGEE in the germline V gene.

The chain is built from TRBV6-1 and TRBJ1-1. Germline V CDR1 and CDR2: MNHNS, SASEGT. CDR3 length equals 15 residues. CDR3: CASRFLSEIHTEAFF.

The chain recombines TRBV5-1 with TRBJ1-2. Germline V CDR1 and CDR2: SGHRS, YFSETQ. CDR3 length: 14 residues. The CDR3 region is CASSIGQLNYGYTF.